What follows are 5 T cell receptor beta chains derived from one specimen sequenced in a study of spatial heterogeneity in lung cancer (dated by TCRdb to between 2018 and 2020). What this sample's time point label stands for: sample taken at primary tumor resection. Without any cell sorting, TCR sequencing was performed on whole RNA extracted either from tumor and nontumor lung tissue or from cryopreserved PBMC samples. Library preparation used 5' RACE. This sample was sequenced with a NextSeq 500. TCRdb reanalyzed the raw reads on its own, using fastp at Q25 for trimming and MiXCR for clone calling, and kept in-frame beta chains. Here each entry gathers all rows of one CDR3 protein and keeps the most common genes and DNA. In all, the sample holds 89,000 or so distinct CDR3 sequences, and about a fifth of those were seen once. Clones ranked in the top ten supply roughly 6.2% of the sample. The sequences come from PBMCs, collected at surgery. These TCRs come from a male donor with early-stage non-small cell lung cancer.

This clonotype was recorded many times. This chain joins TRBV14 and TRBJ1-2, with TRBD1 as a possible D gene (5 bases). Trimming cost V 4 bases and J 7 bases, with 13 bases left between them. The CDR3 consists of 13 residues. The germline V gene has CDR1 SGHDN and CDR2 FVKESK. CDR3 amino acids: CASSPPGDSGYTF. CDR3 DNA: TGTGCCAGCAGCCCTCCGGGGGATAGTGGCTACACCTTC.

This clonotype showed up just a few times. The CDR3 bases are TGTGCCAGCAGCCGGGACAGCCAAACCGACAACTATGGCTACACCTTC. It translates to CASSRDSQTDNYGYTF. V gene TRBV6-2 or TRBV6-3 combines with J gene TRBJ1-2, with 7 positions matching TRBD1. V shed 6 bases and J 2 bases; nucleotides not matched to a gene: 12. Germline V gene sequence: CDR1 MNHEY, CDR2 SVGEGT. The CDR3 is 16 residues long.

The chain combines TRBV21-1 with TRBJ2-1; no check of the table's D call, TRBD1, against the DNA was made. TRBV21-1 is noted as a pseudogene. This CDR3 has 18 amino acids. CDR3: CAISPADRGTMGSNEQFF. The CDR3 nucleotides are TGTGCCATCAGCCCCGCGGACAGGGGGACTATGGGGAGCAATGAGCAGTTCTTC.

The rearrangement links TRBV6-6 to TRBJ1-1; 7 bases match TRBD1. The V gene's germline CDR1 is MNHNY and CDR2 SVGAGI (reference sequence). CDR3 length: 15 residues. V was clipped by 5 bases and J by 4 bases; unmatched bases: 10. CDR3 region: CASSRKGQTSTEAFF. The CDR3 nucleotides are TGTGCCAGCAGTCGCAAGGGACAGACTTCCACTGAAGCTTTCTTT.

The chain links TRBV21-1 to TRBJ1-5; the listed D gene, TRBD1, was not tested against the DNA. TRBV21-1 is a documented pseudogene. The CDR3 has 15 amino acids. CDR3 bases: TGTGCCAGCACCAACGAGACAGGGTTCAATCAGCCCCAGCATTTT. Translating it yields CASTNETGFNQPQHF.